This TCR beta chain was recovered during a study of patients and donors after allogeneic stem cell transplantation. TCRdb called the RT-PCR reads again in MiXCR, with one record for every CDR3 protein. Altogether 15,000 to 20,000 distinct CDR3 sequences are present, approximately 25% being singletons, with the ten largest covering about 35%. This CDR3 is 16 amino acids long. Trimming cost V 5 bases and J 2 bases; bases outside gene matches: 10. Germline-derived CDR1 and CDR2 are LGHNA and YSLEER. This chain links TRBV4-3 with TRBJ2-7; TRBD2 matches 9 bases. This TCR was recovered from a human donor who was either an allogeneic HSCT recipient or a stem cell or donor lymphocyte infusion donor (not recorded which). It is not recorded whose cells these are; they may come from a transplant donor. The sample consisted of blood, either unsorted or a sorted T cell fraction (not recorded which). CDR3 coding DNA: TGCGCCAGCAGCTTAACTTATAGCGGGGGTCCCTACGAGCAGTACTTC. It encodes CASSLTYSGGPYEQYF.